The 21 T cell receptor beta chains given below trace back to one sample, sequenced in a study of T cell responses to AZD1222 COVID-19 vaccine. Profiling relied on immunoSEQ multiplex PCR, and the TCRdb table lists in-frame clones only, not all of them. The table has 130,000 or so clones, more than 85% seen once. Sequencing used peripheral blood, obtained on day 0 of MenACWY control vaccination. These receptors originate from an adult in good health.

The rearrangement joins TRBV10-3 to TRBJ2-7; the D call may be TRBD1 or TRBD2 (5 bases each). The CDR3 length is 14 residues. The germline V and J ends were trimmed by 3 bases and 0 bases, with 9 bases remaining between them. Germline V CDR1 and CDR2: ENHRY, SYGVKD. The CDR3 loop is CAISDRGASYEQYF. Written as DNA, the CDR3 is TGTGCCATCAGTGACAGAGGGGCCTCCTACGAGCAGTACTTC.

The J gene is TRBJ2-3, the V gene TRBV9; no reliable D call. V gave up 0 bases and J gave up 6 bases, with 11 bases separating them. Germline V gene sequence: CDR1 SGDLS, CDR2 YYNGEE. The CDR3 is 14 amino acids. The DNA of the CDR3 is TGTGCCAGCAGCGTAGAAAGCAGTCGGGATACGCAGTATTTT. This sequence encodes CASSVESSRDTQYF.

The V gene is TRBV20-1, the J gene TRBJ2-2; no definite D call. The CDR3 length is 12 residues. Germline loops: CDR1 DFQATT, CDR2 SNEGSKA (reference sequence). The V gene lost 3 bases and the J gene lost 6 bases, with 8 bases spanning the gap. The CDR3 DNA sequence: TGCAGTGCTAGTAAGAGGTCCGGGGAGCTGTTTTTT. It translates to CSASKRSGELFF.

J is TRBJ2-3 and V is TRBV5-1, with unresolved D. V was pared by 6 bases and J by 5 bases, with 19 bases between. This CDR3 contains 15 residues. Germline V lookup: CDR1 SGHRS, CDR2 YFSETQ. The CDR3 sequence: CASTITGQSVDTQYF. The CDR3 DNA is TGCGCCAGCACAATAACTGGCCAGTCAGTAGATACGCAGTATTTT.

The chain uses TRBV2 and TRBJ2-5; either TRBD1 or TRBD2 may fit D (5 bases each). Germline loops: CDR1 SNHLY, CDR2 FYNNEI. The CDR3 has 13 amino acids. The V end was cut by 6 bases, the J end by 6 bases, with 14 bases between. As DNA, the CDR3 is TGTGCCAGCAGCGCCGGACTGGGACAGACCCAGTACTTC. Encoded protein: CASSAGLGQTQYF.

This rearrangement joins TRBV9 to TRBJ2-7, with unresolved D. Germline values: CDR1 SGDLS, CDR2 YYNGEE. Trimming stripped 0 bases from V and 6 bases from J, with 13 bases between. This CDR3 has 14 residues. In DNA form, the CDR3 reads TGTGCCAGCAGCGTAGCCGCCTTGGCCTCCGAGCAGTACTTC. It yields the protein CASSVAALASEQYF.

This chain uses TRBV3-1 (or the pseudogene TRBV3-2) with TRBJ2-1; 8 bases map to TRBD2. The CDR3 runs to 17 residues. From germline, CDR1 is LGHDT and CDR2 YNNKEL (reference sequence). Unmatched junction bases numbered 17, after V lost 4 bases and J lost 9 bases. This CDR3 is CASSPSSRGGPVREQFF. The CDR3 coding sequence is TGTGCCAGCAGCCCCTCGAGCCGCGGGGGGCCGGTACGTGAGCAGTTCTTC.

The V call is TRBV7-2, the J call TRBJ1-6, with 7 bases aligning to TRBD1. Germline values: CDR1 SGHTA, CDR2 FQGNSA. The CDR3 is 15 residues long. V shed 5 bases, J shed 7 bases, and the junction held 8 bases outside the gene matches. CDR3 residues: CASSRDRPPNSPLHF. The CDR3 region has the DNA TGTGCCAGCAGCCGGGACAGACCACCAAATTCACCCCTCCACTTT.

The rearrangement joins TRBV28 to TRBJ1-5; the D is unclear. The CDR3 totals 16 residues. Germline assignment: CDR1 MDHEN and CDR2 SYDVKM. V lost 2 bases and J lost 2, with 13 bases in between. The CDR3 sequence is CASSLRVRYRNQPQHF. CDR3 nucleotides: TGTGCCAGCAGTTTACGGGTCAGGTACCGCAATCAGCCCCAGCATTTT.

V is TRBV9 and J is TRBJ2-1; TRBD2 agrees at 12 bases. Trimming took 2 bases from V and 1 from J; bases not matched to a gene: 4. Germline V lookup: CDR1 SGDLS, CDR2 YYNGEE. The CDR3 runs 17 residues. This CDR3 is CASSVASGGGSYNEQFF. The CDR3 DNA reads TGTGCCAGCAGCGTCGCTAGCGGGGGGGGTTCCTACAATGAGCAGTTCTTC. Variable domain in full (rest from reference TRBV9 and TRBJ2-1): DSGVTQTPKHLITATGQRVTLRCSPRSGDLSVYWYQQSLDQGLQFLIQYYNGEERAKGNILERFSAQQFPDLHSELNLSSLELGDSALYFCASSVASGGGSYNEQFFGPGTRLTVL.

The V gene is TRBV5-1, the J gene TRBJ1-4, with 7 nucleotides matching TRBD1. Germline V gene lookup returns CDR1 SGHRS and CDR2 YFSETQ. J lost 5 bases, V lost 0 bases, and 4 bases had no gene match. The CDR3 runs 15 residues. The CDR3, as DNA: TGCGCCAGCAGCTTGGCCGGGACAGAAAATGAAAAACTGTTTTTT. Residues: CASSLAGTENEKLFF.

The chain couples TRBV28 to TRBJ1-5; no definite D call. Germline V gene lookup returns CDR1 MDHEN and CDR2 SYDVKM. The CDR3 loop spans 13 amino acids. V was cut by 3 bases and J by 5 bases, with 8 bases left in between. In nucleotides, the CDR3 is TGTGCCAGCAGTTTGGGGAGGGATCAGCCCCAGCATTTT. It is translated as CASSLGRDQPQHF.

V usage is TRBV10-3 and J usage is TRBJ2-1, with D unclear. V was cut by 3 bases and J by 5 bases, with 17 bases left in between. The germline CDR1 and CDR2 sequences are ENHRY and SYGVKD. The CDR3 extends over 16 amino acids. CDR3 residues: CAISESQHPTHNEQFF. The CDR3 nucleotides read TGTGCCATCAGTGAATCCCAACACCCAACCCACAATGAGCAGTTCTTC.

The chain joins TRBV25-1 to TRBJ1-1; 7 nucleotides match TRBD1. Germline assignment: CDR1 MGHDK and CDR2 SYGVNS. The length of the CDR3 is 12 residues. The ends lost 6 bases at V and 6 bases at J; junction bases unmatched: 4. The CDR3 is CASRTGRAEAFF. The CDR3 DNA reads TGTGCCAGCAGGACAGGGAGGGCTGAAGCTTTCTTT.

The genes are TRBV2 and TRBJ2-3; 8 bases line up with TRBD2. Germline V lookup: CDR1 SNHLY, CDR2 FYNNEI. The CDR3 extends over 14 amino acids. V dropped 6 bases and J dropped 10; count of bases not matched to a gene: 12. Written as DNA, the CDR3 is TGTGCCAGCAGGACTACTAGCGGTATCGTCCCGCAGTATTTT. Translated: CASRTTSGIVPQYF.

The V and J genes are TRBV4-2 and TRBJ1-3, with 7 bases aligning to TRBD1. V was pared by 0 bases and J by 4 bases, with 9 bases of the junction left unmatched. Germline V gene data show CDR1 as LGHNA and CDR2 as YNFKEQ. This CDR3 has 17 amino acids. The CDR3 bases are TGTGCCAGCAGCCAAGATAGTAAGGGGGCGCTCGGAAACACCATATATTTT. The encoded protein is CASSQDSKGALGNTIYF.

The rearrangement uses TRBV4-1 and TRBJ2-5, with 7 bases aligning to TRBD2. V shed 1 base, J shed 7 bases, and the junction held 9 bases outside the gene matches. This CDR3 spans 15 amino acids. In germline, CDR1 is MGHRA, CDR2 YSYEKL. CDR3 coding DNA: TGCGCCAGCAGCCAAGGGGGACTACTAGGCGGGACCCAGTACTTC. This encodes CASSQGGLLGGTQYF.

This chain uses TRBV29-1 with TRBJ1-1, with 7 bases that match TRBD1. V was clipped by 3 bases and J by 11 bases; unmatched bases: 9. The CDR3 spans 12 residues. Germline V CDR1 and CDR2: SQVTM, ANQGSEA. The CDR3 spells CSVDDRGLAAFF. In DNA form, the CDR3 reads TGCAGCGTTGATGATAGGGGGCTAGCGGCTTTCTTT. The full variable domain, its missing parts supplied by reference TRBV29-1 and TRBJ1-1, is SAVISQKPSRDICQRGTSLTIQCQVDSQVTMMFWYRQQPGQSLTLIATANQGSEATYESGFVIDKFPISRPNLTFSTLTVSNMSPEDSSIYLCSVDDRGLAAFFGQGTRLTVV.

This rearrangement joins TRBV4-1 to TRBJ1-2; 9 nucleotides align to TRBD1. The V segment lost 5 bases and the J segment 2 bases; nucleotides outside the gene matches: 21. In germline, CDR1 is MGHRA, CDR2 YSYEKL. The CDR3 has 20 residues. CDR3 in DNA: TGCGCCAGCAGCTTAAGGGCTACAGGGGGCCAATCCCCCCAAAACTATGGCTACACCTTC. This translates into CASSLRATGGQSPQNYGYTF.

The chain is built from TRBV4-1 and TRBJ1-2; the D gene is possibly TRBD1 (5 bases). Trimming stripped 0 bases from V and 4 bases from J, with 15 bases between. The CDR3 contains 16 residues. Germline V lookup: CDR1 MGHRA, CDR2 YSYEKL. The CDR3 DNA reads TGCGCCAGCAGCCAAGAAGTCGGCGGGGGGGGCTATGGCTACACCTTC. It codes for CASSQEVGGGGYGYTF.

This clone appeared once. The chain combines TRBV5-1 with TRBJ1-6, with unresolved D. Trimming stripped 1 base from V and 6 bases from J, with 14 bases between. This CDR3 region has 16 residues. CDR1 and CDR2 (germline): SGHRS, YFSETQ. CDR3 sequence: CASSLSFGQTNSPLHF. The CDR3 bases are TGCGCCAGCAGCTTGTCTTTTGGGCAGACTAATTCACCCCTCCACTTT.